Below, 10 T cell receptor beta chains from the same sample are listed, as sequenced in a study of blood T cell repertoires in COVID-19 (dated by TCRdb to the early 2020s). Library creation used the immunoSEQ multiplex PCR assay. Sourced from immuneACCESS, this table was stored by TCRdb with only in-frame sequences that have V and J called. A share of the clones is absent; for the studies checked, an unresolved V gene accounts for under half, and the remainder has no known explanation. This sample lists roughly 300,000 clones; 80% to 90% were detected once. The leading ten clones occupy 5.3% of the sample. The sequenced sample consisted of PBMCs or T cells enriched from blood (not recorded which). These receptors were taken from a woman aged 30 to 39 who had recovered from COVID-19.

This clone was counted between two and nine times. The chain joins TRBV11-2 to TRBJ1-2; 11 positions agree with TRBD1. The V gene end was trimmed by 2 bases and the J gene end by 6 bases; junction bases not matched to a gene: 2. This CDR3 is 14 amino acids long. Germline-derived CDR1 and CDR2 are SGHAT and FQNNGV. CDR3 DNA sequence: TGTGCCAGCAGCTTACGGACAGGGGGCGATGGCTACACCTTC. It encodes CASSLRTGGDGYTF.

The CDR3 DNA reads TGTGCCAGCAGTTCCCCGACAGGGGTTGGTACTGAAGCTTTCTTT. This codes for CASSSPTGVGTEAFF. This chain links TRBV28 with TRBJ1-1; 8 nucleotides align to TRBD1. The V gene end was trimmed by 4 bases and the J gene end by 5 bases; junction bases not matched to a gene: 9. This CDR3 contains 15 residues. Germline assignment: CDR1 MDHEN and CDR2 SYDVKM.

The chain recombines TRBV9 with TRBJ1-5; D gene ambiguous. The CDR3 sequence is 15 residues long. The V gene lost 0 bases and the J gene lost 5 bases, with 12 bases spanning the gap. Germline lookup yields CDR1 SGDLS and CDR2 YYNGEE. The CDR3 DNA reads as TGTGCCAGCAGCGTAGGAGCGGCAGGTTATCAGCCCCAGCATTTT. This encodes CASSVGAAGYQPQHF.

The V call is TRBV7-2, the J call TRBJ2-1; 10 positions match TRBD1. The CDR3 is 16 amino acids. Trimming removed 2 bases from V and 2 bases from J; junction bases left unmatched: 3. Per the germline V gene, CDR1 is SGHTA and CDR2 is FQGNSA. The CDR3 coding sequence is TGTGCCAGCAGCTTAAGTGGGACAGGGGCCTACAATGAGCAGTTCTTC. Encoded protein: CASSLSGTGAYNEQFF.

This clone was counted only a few times. This chain links TRBV6-1 with TRBJ2-7, with 9 nucleotides matching TRBD1. The germline gives CDR1 MNHNS, CDR2 SASEGT. Losses at the gene ends were 0 bases for V and 7 bases for J; bases not matched to a gene: 7. The CDR3 runs to 15 residues. Here the CDR3 reads CASSEATGGEWEQYF. DNA of the CDR3: TGTGCCAGCAGTGAAGCAACAGGGGGCGAGTGGGAGCAGTACTTC.

About this clone itself: The conserved phenylalanine or tryptophan is not found at the CDR3 terminus, so this likely reflects a read error. It is unclear where the CDR3 begins or ends on the DNA, so no DNA is shown, and the CDR3 is as TCRdb lists it. The V call is TRBV28, the J call TRBJ2-7; the D call TRBD2 from the table was never checked on the DNA. In germline, CDR1 is MDHEN, CDR2 SYDVKM. The CDR3 numbers 9 amino acids, ends counted. The CDR3 spells CASGSSGTL.

This chain links TRBV2 with TRBJ1-1; possibly TRBD1 for D (5 bases). The CDR3 loop spans 14 amino acids. Trimming took 4 bases from V and 0 from J, leaving 9 bases between them. CDR1 is SNHLY and CDR2 is FYNNEI in the germline V gene. In DNA form, the CDR3 reads TGTGCCAGCAGTGTGTGGGGGGTGAACACTGAAGCTTTCTTT. Amino acids: CASSVWGVNTEAFF.

V usage is TRBV7-6 and J usage is TRBJ1-2; D is unresolved. The ends were cut back, 6 bases at V and 5 bases at J, with 19 bases in the middle. The CDR3 is 15 amino acids. Germline V gene lookup returns CDR1 SGHVS and CDR2 FNYEAQ. In DNA, the CDR3 is TGTGCCAGCAGTCCATTGGGCCCCCCTCTGTATGGCTACACCTTC. Its protein product is CASSPLGPPLYGYTF.

The rearrangement joins TRBV29-1 to TRBJ2-5; the match to TRBD2 covers 9 bases. Germline loops: CDR1 SQVTM, CDR2 ANQGSEA. The length of the CDR3 is 12 residues. The CDR3 region is CSALAGEETQYF. CDR3 coding DNA: TGCAGTGCTTTAGCGGGGGAAGAGACCCAGTACTTC.

This clone showed up just once. The V gene is TRBV28, the J gene TRBJ2-1; D gene uncertain. CDR3 length: 12 residues. Trimming pared 8 bases from V and 2 bases from J, leaving 7 bases between. Germline CDR1 and CDR2: MDHEN and SYDVKM. The CDR3 DNA reads as TGTGCCAGCTTGGCAGCCTACAATGAGCAGTTCTTC. It codes for CASLAAYNEQFF.